This record covers a single TCR beta chain. The sample holds many counts of this clonotype. The antigen it recognizes is unknown. Nothing much larger sits one base from this clone, and base qualities are not available. The data were taken from a study of human T cells and chemical hapten exposure (dated by TCRdb to 2020 to 2022). Notes on the research overall: For sensitization, 2% DPC in acetone was applied to a roughly 2 cm by roughly 2 cm area of upper inner arm skin. Weekly therapeutic DPC doses were additionally applied to the scalp of patients throughout the approximately 25-week study period. Patch testing was performed on the upper back with Finn chambers containing 0.01% DPC, and the patch tests were scored after 6 days according to International Contact Dermatitis Research Group standards. The patient cohort, mostly female, included alopecia areata with under or over 50% scalp involvement, alopecia totalis and alopecia universalis. Libraries were pooled for sequencing, and per-sample TCR yields varied mainly because of small differences in library volumes within the pool. The study tracked peripheral blood TCR repertoire changes in vivo during primary and secondary sensitization to the hapten diphenylcyclopropenone (DPC) in alopecia patients. Blood samples were taken from patients before sensitization (week 0) and at 2, 6 and about 24 weeks after DPC sensitization. Nearly 30 alopecia patients gave blood for TCR sequencing at one to four time points (pre-sensitization, 2, 6 and 24 weeks).

What this sample's time point label stands for: pre-sensitization, week 0. This specimen's treatment or condition label, per the study, means: therapeutic diphenylcyclopropenone sensitization with weekly scalp DPC. At every patch-test visit, the blood draw took place before the patch test was put on. Patients were considered eligible if aged 18 to 70, diagnosed with alopecia and deemed suitable for DPC therapy, and patients were excluded if pregnant. Total RNA was isolated from unfractionated whole blood collected in Tempus Blood RNA tubes. Spanning cysteine to phenylalanine, the CDR3 consists of 16 amino acids. Only CDR3 DNA remains: 48 bases, in frame from the first base. Here V drops 6 bases and J drops 1 base, and the junction holds 6 bases not matched to any gene. Library generation was performed with RACE. Sequencing took place on a NextSeq 500. During library preparation, unique molecular identifiers were attached to individual cDNA molecules so that TCRs could be counted quantitatively and reproducibly. Each blood RNA sample was used to sequence both TCR alpha and TCR beta chains. As for the original processing: Samples had a median of approximately 93,000 TCRs, with a range from about 23,224 to 690,600. V, J and CDR3 annotation of the TCR reads was performed with the Decombinator software suite. Every sample was subsampled to the same number of TCRs (28,000) for the PS versus PT1 abundance plots. TCRs were defined as expanded if absent before sensitization and observed at least eight times at the 2-week time point. TCRdb reworked the public reads: Q25 trimming with fastp, MiXCR clone assembly, productive beta chains retained. Duplicate CDR3 protein sequences are folded into a single record with the most common DNA and genes. It is TCRdb's table, rather than the study itself, that gives the V and J calls and clone size. Counted in this sample were fewer than 350,000 distinct CDR3 sequences; 7.5% to 8% of them appeared once. The ten largest account for 1.2% of the sample.

Results the study describes overall, beyond this receptor: Repeated subsampling changed both the strength of the expansion versus patch-test correlation and the threshold at which that correlation became significant. Compared with pre-sensitization or healthy control sets, expanded TCRs formed significantly more large CDR3 similarity clusters, which is consistent with antigen-driven responses. DPC sensitization did not change the number of TCRs with a frequency above 1 in 1000, and there was no evidence of changes in global repertoire structure. All patients had alopecia, a presumed autoimmune disease, so their immune response might differ from that of healthy individuals. The number of PT1 expanded TCRs positively correlated with patch test score, significant at thresholds 8, 16 and 32 but not 4.

Sequences were derived from whole blood, sampled in connection with sensitization to the hapten diphenylcyclopropenone (DPC). This receptor chain uses TRBV12-3 or TRBV12-4 and TRBJ2-2; TRBD1 matches 9 bases in the middle. The sequence was obtained from a man between 18 and 35 years old with alopecia areata. Some clones in this sample may be carry-over from other donors' samples. CDR3 reads: CASSPEDRGNTGELFF. The nucleotide sequence reads TGTGCCAGCAGCCCCGAGGACAGGGGGAACACCGGGGAGCTGTTTTTT.